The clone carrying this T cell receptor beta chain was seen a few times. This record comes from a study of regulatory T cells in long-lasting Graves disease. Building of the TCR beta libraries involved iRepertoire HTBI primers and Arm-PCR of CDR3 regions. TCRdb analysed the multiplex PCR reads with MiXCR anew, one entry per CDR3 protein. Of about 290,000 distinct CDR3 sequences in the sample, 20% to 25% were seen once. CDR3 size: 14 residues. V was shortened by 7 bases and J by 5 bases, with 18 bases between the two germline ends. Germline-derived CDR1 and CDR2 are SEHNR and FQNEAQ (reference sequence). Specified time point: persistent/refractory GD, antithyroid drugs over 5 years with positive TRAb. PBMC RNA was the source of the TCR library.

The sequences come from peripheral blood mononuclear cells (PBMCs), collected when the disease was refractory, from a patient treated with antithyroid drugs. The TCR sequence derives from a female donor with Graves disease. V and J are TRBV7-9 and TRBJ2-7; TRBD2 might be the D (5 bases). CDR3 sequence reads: CASTRSGNNDEQYF. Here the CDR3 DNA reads TGTGCCAGCACCCGTTCCGGGAACAACGACGAGCAGTACTTC. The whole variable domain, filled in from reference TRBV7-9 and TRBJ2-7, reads DTGVSQNPRHKITKRGQNVTFRCDPISEHNRLYWYRQTLGQGPEFLTYFQNEAQLEKSRLLSDRFSAERPKGSFSTLEIQRTEQGDSAMYLCASTRSGNNDEQYFGPGTRLTVT.